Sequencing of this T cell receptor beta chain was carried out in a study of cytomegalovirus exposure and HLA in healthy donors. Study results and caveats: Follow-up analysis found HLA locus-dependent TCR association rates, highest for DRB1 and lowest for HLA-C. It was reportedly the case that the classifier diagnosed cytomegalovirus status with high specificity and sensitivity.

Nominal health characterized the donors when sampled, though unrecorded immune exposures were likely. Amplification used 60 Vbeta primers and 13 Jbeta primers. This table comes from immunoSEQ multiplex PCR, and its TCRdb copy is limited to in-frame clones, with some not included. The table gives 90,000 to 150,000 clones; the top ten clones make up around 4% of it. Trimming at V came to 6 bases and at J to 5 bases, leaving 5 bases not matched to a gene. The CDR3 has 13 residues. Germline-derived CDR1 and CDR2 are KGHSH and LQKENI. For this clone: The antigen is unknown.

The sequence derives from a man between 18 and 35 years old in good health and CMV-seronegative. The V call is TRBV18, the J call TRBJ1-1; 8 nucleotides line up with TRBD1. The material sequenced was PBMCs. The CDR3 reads CASSRTGRTEAFF. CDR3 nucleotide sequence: TGTGCCAGCTCCCGGACAGGGCGGACTGAAGCTTTCTTT.